This T cell receptor (beta chain) was identified in a study of T-cell reconstitution after alpha-beta-depleted transplantation in children. This clonotype was counted many times. Unique molecular identifiers were used to barcode this TCRbeta library. One entry per CDR3 protein results from TCRdb running MiXCR on the PCR reads. This sample has 130,000 to 150,000 distinct CDR3 sequences; roughly 8.8% occur once, and the top ten carry over 15%. V lost 6 bases, J lost 4 bases, and 4 bases stayed unmatched. This CDR3 is built from 13 residues. Germline-derived CDR1 and CDR2 are LGHNA and YNFKEQ. Specimen: PBMCs, mostly from graft donor cells, collected 180 days after TCRalphabeta/CD19-depleted stem cell transplant. This rearrangement joins TRBV4-2 to TRBJ2-7; 9 bases map to TRBD1. This receptor was taken from a female patient aged 2-9 years who had a stem cell transplant for congenital amegakaryocytic thrombocytopenia, so the T cells may come from the graft donor. CDR3 protein: CASRRGQGYEQYF. The CDR3, as DNA: TGTGCCAGCAGAAGGGGACAGGGATACGAGCAGTACTTC.